This passage covers 21 T cell receptor beta chains from one sample sequenced in a study of cytomegalovirus exposure and HLA in healthy donors. The PCR ran on 60 Vbeta and 13 Jbeta primers. Generated by immunoSEQ multiplex PCR, the TCRdb table keeps only in-frame clones and is missing some. Here the sample spans about 83,000 clones, 70% to 80% being singletons. The sequenced sample was PBMCs. These receptors came from a man aged 60 to 75 in good health and CMV-seronegative.

V and J are TRBV6-1 and TRBJ2-3; 7 nucleotides line up with TRBD2. This CDR3 is built from 14 residues. Germline V gene data show CDR1 as MNHNS and CDR2 as SASEGT. The CDR3: CASGRGDGSDTQYF. The CDR3 DNA reads as TGTGCAAGTGGGAGGGGAGACGGATCAGATACGCAGTATTTT.

The V gene is TRBV6-5, the J gene TRBJ2-2, with D possibly TRBD1 on 5 matching bases. Germline CDR1 MNHEY, CDR2 SVGAGI. The CDR3 is made up of 13 amino acids. With 10 bases removed from V and 2 bases from J, the gap between germline ends came to 11 bases. In nucleotides, the CDR3 is TGTGCCATTGGACAAGATAACACCGGGGAGCTGTTTTTT. Its translation: CAIGQDNTGELFF.

The V gene is TRBV10-3, the J gene TRBJ1-1; 7 positions agree with TRBD1. Unmatched junction bases numbered 12, after V lost 5 bases and J lost 3 bases. The CDR3 covers 16 residues. Germline assignment: CDR1 ENHRY and CDR2 SYGVKD. Here the CDR3 DNA reads TGTGCCATCAGTACACGAGGAGGCAGGGGGGACACTGAAGCTTTCTTT. Translated, it gives CAISTRGGRGDTEAFF.

This clone showed up just a few times. V is TRBV10-3 and J is TRBJ2-1; TRBD2 is a possible D gene (7 bases). There are 15 residues in the CDR3. V was pared by 5 bases and J by 2 bases, with 13 bases between. CDR1 is ENHRY, CDR2 SYGVKD, per germline. In nucleotides, the CDR3 is TGTGCCATCAGTTCCTCGGGGGGCCCCTACAATGAGCAGTTCTTC. Translation: CAISSSGGPYNEQFF.

The chain has TRBV19 and TRBJ1-5, with D tentatively TRBD1 (6 bases). CDR1 and CDR2 from the germline V gene are LNHDA and SQIVND (reference sequence). V was cut by 7 bases and J by 6 bases, with 19 bases left in between. This CDR3 is 15 amino acids long. CDR3 residues: CASTQRQGSGQPQHF. The CDR3, as DNA: TGTGCCAGTACCCAAAGGCAGGGGTCGGGTCAGCCCCAGCATTTT.

V and J are TRBV25-1 and TRBJ2-3; 10 bases match TRBD1. V lost 6 bases and J lost 6; bases outside the gene matches: 6. Germline V gene data show CDR1 as MGHDK and CDR2 as SYGVNS. The CDR3 spans 14 residues. The CDR3 region is CASREGTGVDTQYF. In DNA, the CDR3 is TGTGCCAGCAGGGAGGGGACAGGGGTTGATACGCAGTATTTT.

This clone was counted only a few times. The genes are TRBV6-4 and TRBJ2-1, with 10 bases that match TRBD2. This CDR3 comprises 16 residues. The V gene end was trimmed by 2 bases and the J gene end by 1 base; junction bases not matched to a gene: 2. Looked up from germline, CDR1 is MRHNA and CDR2 is SNTAGT. The CDR3 nucleotides read TGTGCCAGCAGTGACACACTAGCGGGGTCCTACAATGAGCAGTTCTTC. This encodes CASSDTLAGSYNEQFF.

This clone has just a few counts. V and J are TRBV5-1 and TRBJ2-6; D unclear. Looked up from germline, CDR1 is SGHRS and CDR2 is YFSETQ. The V and J ends lost 3 bases and 1 base respectively, with 11 bases between them. The CDR3 runs to 16 residues. This CDR3 is CASSSTVSSGANVLTF. The CDR3 nucleotides read TGCGCCAGCAGCTCTACGGTCTCTTCTGGGGCCAACGTCCTGACTTTC.

The chain combines TRBV6-5 with TRBJ2-1; TRBD2 matches at 11 bases. Per germline, CDR1 MNHEY and CDR2 SVGAGI. J gave up 7 bases and V 6 bases, and 8 bases lay outside the gene matches. CDR3 length: 15 residues. The CDR3 coding sequence is TGTGCCAGCAGCTCCATAGCGGGGGGGGAGAATGAGCAGTTCTTC. Encoded protein: CASSSIAGGENEQFF.

The V and J genes are TRBV4-2 and TRBJ2-3; 7 bases agree with TRBD1. V gave up 4 bases and J gave up 3 bases; unmatched junction bases: 10. The CDR3 sequence is 16 residues long. In germline, CDR1 is LGHNA, CDR2 YNFKEQ. This CDR3 is CASSPRQGLGTDTQYF. In DNA, the CDR3 is TGTGCCAGCAGCCCTCGACAGGGTTTGGGGACAGATACGCAGTATTTT.

A single count supports this clone. The genes are TRBV12-1 and TRBJ2-3; the tabulated D call, TRBD2, remains unverified against the DNA. TRBV12-1 is assigned pseudogene status. This CDR3 has 12 amino acids. The CDR3 loop is CASSLCTDTQYF. The CDR3 DNA reads as TGTGCCAGCAGCCTCTGTACAGATACGCAGTATTTT.

V is TRBV6-1 and J is TRBJ2-5; weak D call: TRBD1 (7 bases). This CDR3 has 15 amino acids. The V end lost 8 bases, the J end lost 4 bases, and 20 bases lay between the germline ends. CDR1 is MNHNS, CDR2 SASEGT, per germline. DNA for the CDR3: TGTGCCAGCCAGGCGGCCCGACAGGGAGGAGAGACCCAGTACTTC. Encoded protein: CASQAARQGGETQYF.

This sequence joins TRBV6-5 and TRBJ2-7; tentatively, D is TRBD1 (6 bases). From germline, CDR1 is MNHEY and CDR2 SVGAGI. V shed 6 bases and J shed 2 bases, with 14 bases lying between them. The CDR3 has 14 residues. CDR3 in DNA: TGTGCCAGCAGCCTGCGTCAGGGGACCTACGAGCAGTACTTC. Amino acids: CASSLRQGTYEQYF.

J is TRBJ1-5 and V is TRBV9; the match to TRBD1 covers 10 bases. The germline gives CDR1 SGDLS, CDR2 YYNGEE. The CDR3 consists of 15 residues. V lost 3 bases to trimming and J lost 9 bases; unmatched junction nucleotides: 9. CDR3 residues: CASSAGGQGMAPQHF. The CDR3 DNA reads TGTGCCAGCAGCGCCGGGGGACAGGGGATGGCGCCCCAGCATTTT.

The CDR3 here is CASSRDRNNEQFF. CDR3 DNA: TGTGCCAGCAGCCGCGACAGGAACAATGAGCAGTTCTTC. V and J are TRBV11-3 and TRBJ2-1; D is perhaps TRBD1 (6 bases). The CDR3 consists of 13 residues. Trimming left V 5 bases short and J 5 bases short, with 10 bases between. Germline V CDR1 and CDR2: SGHNT, YENEEA.

This chain joins TRBV30 and TRBJ1-3, with D hard to call. Germline CDR1 and CDR2: GTSNPN and SVGIG (reference sequence). This CDR3 comprises 17 residues. The ends were cut back, 1 base at V and 3 bases at J, with 19 bases in the middle. CDR3 in amino acids: CAWSGLEGMVGGNTIYF. Here the CDR3 DNA reads TGTGCCTGGAGTGGTTTGGAGGGTATGGTTGGTGGAAACACCATATATTTT.

The chain recombines TRBV19 with TRBJ2-7; D may be TRBD1 (6 bases). Germline CDR1 LNHDA, CDR2 SQIVND (reference sequence). Between the trimmed V and J ends, which lost 2 bases and 0 bases, there was a span of 20 bases. This CDR3 is 18 amino acids long. The CDR3 spells CASSIRGRGPFSSYEQYF. The CDR3 bases are TGTGCCAGTAGTATAAGGGGCAGGGGACCCTTTAGCTCCTACGAGCAGTACTTC. The complete variable domain, with remaining parts taken from reference TRBV19 and TRBJ2-7, reads DGGITQSPKYLFRKEGQNVTLSCEQNLNHDAMYWYRQDPGQGLRLIYYSQIVNDFQKGDIAEGYSVSREKKESFPLTVTSAQKNPTAFYLCASSIRGRGPFSSYEQYFGPGTRLTVT.

The chain is built from TRBV5-4 and TRBJ2-1; no clear D. This CDR3 is built from 16 residues. V lost 4 bases, J lost 0 bases, and 14 bases lay in between. Per germline, CDR1 SGHNT and CDR2 YYREEE (reference sequence). CDR3 residues: CASSPERSSSYNEQFF. Written as DNA, the CDR3 is TGTGCCAGCAGCCCCGAGAGGTCCAGCTCCTACAATGAGCAGTTCTTC.

This chain joins TRBV9 and TRBJ2-3; 7 bases match TRBD2. This CDR3 has 17 residues. The ends lost 0 bases at V and 0 bases at J; junction bases unmatched: 7. In germline, CDR1 is SGDLS, CDR2 YYNGEE. DNA of the CDR3: TGTGCCAGCAGCGTAGAACCAGCGGGGTTTAGCACAGATACGCAGTATTTT. Residues: CASSVEPAGFSTDTQYF.

The rearrangement links TRBV10-3 to TRBJ2-5, with 13 bases identical to TRBD2. CDR3 length equals 15 residues. Germline V gene data show CDR1 as ENHRY and CDR2 as SYGVKD. Trimming removed 6 bases from V and 2 bases from J; junction bases left unmatched: 3. The CDR3 DNA reads TGTGCCATCAGGGGGACTAGCGGGGCACAAGAGACCCAGTACTTC. Translating gives CAIRGTSGAQETQYF.

The V and J genes are TRBV7-8 and TRBJ1-5; D ambiguous. There are 16 residues in the CDR3. The V end was cut by 7 bases, the J end by 3 bases, with 19 bases between. Per the germline V gene, CDR1 is SGHVS and CDR2 is FQNEAQ. In nucleotides, the CDR3 is TGTGCCAGCATCTCTAGTGGCTCCTTTCTCAATCAGCCCCAGCATTTT. Translating gives CASISSGSFLNQPQHF.